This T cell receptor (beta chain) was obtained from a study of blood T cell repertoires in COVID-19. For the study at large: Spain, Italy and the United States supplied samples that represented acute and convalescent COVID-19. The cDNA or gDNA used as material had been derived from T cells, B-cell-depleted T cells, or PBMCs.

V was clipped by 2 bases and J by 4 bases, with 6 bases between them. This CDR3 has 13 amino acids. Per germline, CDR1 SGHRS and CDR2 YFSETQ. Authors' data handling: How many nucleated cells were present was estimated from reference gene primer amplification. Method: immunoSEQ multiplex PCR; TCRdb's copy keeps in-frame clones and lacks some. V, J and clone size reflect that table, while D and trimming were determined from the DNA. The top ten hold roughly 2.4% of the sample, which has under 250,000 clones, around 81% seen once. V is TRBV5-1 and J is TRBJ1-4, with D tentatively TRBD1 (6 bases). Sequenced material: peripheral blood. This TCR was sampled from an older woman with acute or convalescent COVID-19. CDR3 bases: TGCGCCAGCAGCTTACAGGGTAATGAAAAACTGTTTTTT. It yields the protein CASSLQGNEKLFF.